This T cell receptor beta chain originates from a study of OX40 agonist ivuxolimab in advanced cancers. The overall study: A diagnosis of hepatocellular carcinoma, melanoma, renal cell or head and neck cancer was present in dose-escalation patients.

The germline CDR1 and CDR2 sequences are SGDLS and YYNGEE. There are 16 residues in the CDR3. The V end was cut by 6 bases, the J end by 2 bases, with 20 bases between. The data were produced by immunoSEQ multiplex PCR, yet TCRdb's version contains in-frame clones alone and is incomplete. This table holds around 30,000 clones, 74% found once. This sequence was found in an adult with an advanced solid tumor such as melanoma, head and neck, liver or kidney cancer. Sequencing was performed on CD4+ or CD8+ T cells sorted from blood, taken in a trial of the OX40 agonist ivuxolimab. V gene TRBV9 combines with J gene TRBJ1-2; maybe TRBD1 (6 bases). The CDR3 reads CASTLKGTPENYGYTF. Written as DNA, the CDR3 is TGTGCCAGCACCCTCAAAGGGACACCAGAAAACTATGGCTACACCTTC.